These 25 T cell receptor beta chains were all obtained from the same sample, sequenced in a study of graft-versus-host responses after intestinal transplantation. Assay used: immunoSEQ multiplex PCR; TCRdb lists only in-frame clones, some missing. The table lists about 35,000 clones, over 90% of them singletons. Antigens of these TCRs are unknown. The sequenced sample was unstimulated CD8+ T cells sorted from spleen or lymph node cells, obtained before transplant. These receptors all stem from a human donor who was the organ donor for an intestinal transplant.

The chain joins TRBV14 to TRBJ1-3; TRBD1 is a possible D gene (6 bases). Per germline, CDR1 SGHDN and CDR2 FVKESK. The V and J ends lost 3 bases and 0 bases respectively, with 27 bases between them. This CDR3 has 21 residues. CDR3 sequence: CASSHRKSGTLAQFSGNTIYF. The DNA for the CDR3 is TGTGCCAGCAGCCACCGAAAGAGCGGGACACTAGCTCAGTTCTCTGGAAACACCATATATTTT.

The J gene is TRBJ1-2, the V gene TRBV6-1, with D possibly matching TRBD1 (6 bases). Trimming removed 2 bases at V and 5 bases at J, with 12 bases between. From germline, CDR1 is MNHNS and CDR2 SASEGT. CDR3 length: 14 amino acids. CDR3 protein: CASSERKGGYGYTF. Written as DNA, the CDR3 is TGTGCCAGCAGTGAAAGAAAGGGGGGATATGGCTACACCTTC.

This clone has just one count. V and J are TRBV6-6 and TRBJ1-1; no firm D call. The CDR3 is made up of 13 amino acids. V was shortened by 7 bases and J by 0 bases, with 9 bases between the two germline ends. Germline V CDR1 and CDR2: MNHNY, SVGAGI (reference sequence). The CDR3 is CASNHGMNTEAFF. CDR3 nucleotides: TGTGCCAGCAACCACGGGATGAACACTGAAGCTTTCTTT.

This clone came up a few times. V usage is TRBV7-3 and J usage is TRBJ2-7; D might be TRBD1 (5 bases). Germline CDR1 reads SGHTA; CDR2 reads FQGTGA. The V and J ends lost 4 bases and 5 bases respectively, with 9 bases between them. The CDR3 is 12 residues long. The CDR3 spells CASSSPTDEQYF. The CDR3 DNA is TGTGCCAGCAGCTCCCCGACAGACGAGCAGTACTTC. Variable domain in full (rest from reference TRBV7-3 and TRBJ2-7): GAGVSQTPSNKVTEKGKYVELRCDPISGHTALYWYRQSLGQGPEFLIYFQGTGAADDSGLPNDRFFAVRPEGSVSTLKIQRTERGDSAVYLCASSSPTDEQYFGPGTRLTVT.

In this sample, this clone turned up once. The chain couples TRBV27 to TRBJ2-2; no reliable D call. Trimming took off 4 bases at V and 1 base at J, with 7 bases between the two ends. Germline CDR1 is MNHEY and CDR2 is SMNVEV (reference sequence). The CDR3 sequence is 14 residues long. CDR3 protein: CASSSGVNTGELFF. In DNA form, the CDR3 reads TGTGCCAGCAGTTCCGGAGTGAACACCGGGGAGCTGTTTTTT.

The chain joins TRBV28 to TRBJ2-5; the D gene is possibly TRBD1 (5 bases). TRBJ2-7 explains the end of the DNA better; the J call may be wrong. This CDR3 contains 14 residues. Germline-derived CDR1 and CDR2 are MDHEN and SYDVKM. The CDR3 loop reads CASSFLAGTYEQYF. Written as DNA, the CDR3 is TGTGCCAGCAGTTTCTTAGCAGGGACCTACGAGCAGTACTTC.

A word on this clone: The identical CDR3 is also encoded by other nucleotide sequences in the sample. The rearrangement joins TRBV7-9 to TRBJ2-5; D not certain. Germline values: CDR1 SEHNR, CDR2 FQNEAQ (reference sequence). This CDR3 is built from 14 residues. V was cut by 1 base and J by 2 bases, with 8 bases left in between. The CDR3 sequence: CASSLGTTQETQYF. The CDR3, as DNA: TGTGCCAGCAGCTTAGGGACGACGCAAGAGACCCAGTACTTC. Full variable domain (outside the CDR3, taken from reference TRBV7-9 and TRBJ2-5): DTGVSQNPRHKITKRGQNVTFRCDPISEHNRLYWYRQTLGQGPEFLTYFQNEAQLEKSRLLSDRFSAERPKGSFSTLEIQRTEQGDSAMYLCASSLGTTQETQYFGPGTRLLVL.

The V and J genes are TRBV4-2 and TRBJ2-7; 11 nucleotides match TRBD2. The CDR3 totals 16 residues. Germline trimming cut 5 bases from V and 2 bases from J; bases unmatched to any gene: 8. The germline V gene encodes CDR1 LGHNA and CDR2 YNFKEQ. The CDR3 region is CASSMGVAGGAYEQYF. CDR3 bases: TGTGCCAGCAGCATGGGGGTAGCGGGAGGGGCCTACGAGCAGTACTTC.

The rearrangement joins TRBV27 to TRBJ2-5; 10 positions agree with TRBD1. The end of the DNA fits TRBJ2-7 better, so the J call may be wrong. The CDR3 extends over 15 amino acids. Germline V lookup: CDR1 MNHEY, CDR2 SMNVEV (reference sequence). The CDR3 loop reads CASSPTGTGVYEQYF. CDR3 DNA sequence: TGTGCCAGCAGCCCCACCGGGACAGGGGTGTACGAGCAGTACTTC.

The chain joins TRBV28 to TRBJ2-1; no reliable D call. Looked up from germline, CDR1 is MDHEN and CDR2 is SYDVKM. V was shortened by 7 bases and J by 7 bases, with 17 bases between the two germline ends. The CDR3 consists of 14 residues. The chain's CDR3 is CASNNLGSSNEQFF. CDR3 DNA: TGTGCCAGCAACAACCTAGGCAGCTCTAATGAGCAGTTCTTC.

The chain couples TRBV27 to TRBJ2-1; 10 bases are a match to TRBD1. Germline assignment: CDR1 MNHEY and CDR2 SMNVEV (reference sequence). V lost 5 bases, J lost 8 bases, and 6 bases stayed unmatched. The CDR3 totals 14 residues. The DNA for the CDR3 is TGTGCCAGCAGTACGACAGGGGGCGTCGATGAGCAGTTCTTC. Its protein product is CASSTTGGVDEQFF.

The V and J genes are TRBV28 and TRBJ2-2, with D perhaps matching TRBD1 (5 bases). CDR1 and CDR2 (germline): MDHEN, SYDVKM. V gave up 1 base and J gave up 5 bases, with 11 bases separating them. This CDR3 contains 15 residues. The CDR3 nucleotides are TGTGCCAGCAGTTTATCCCAGGGAAGGACCGGGGAGCTGTTTTTT. Protein sequence: CASSLSQGRTGELFF.

This chain connects TRBV19 to TRBJ2-7, with D perhaps TRBD2 (6 bases). Germline V lookup: CDR1 LNHDA, CDR2 SQIVND (reference sequence). This CDR3 has 14 residues. The V end was cut by 6 bases, the J end by 3 bases, with 15 bases between. Written as DNA, the CDR3 is TGTGCCAGTAGCTTGGGGGGACTCCACTACGAGCAGTACTTC. Its translation is CASSLGGLHYEQYF. The complete variable domain, with remaining parts taken from reference TRBV19 and TRBJ2-7, reads DGGITQSPKYLFRKEGQNVTLSCEQNLNHDAMYWYRQDPGQGLRLIYYSQIVNDFQKGDIAEGYSVSREKKESFPLTVTSAQKNPTAFYLCASSLGGLHYEQYFGPGTRLTVT.

This clone occurred a few times. The chain is built from TRBV11-3 and TRBJ2-4; the match to TRBD2 covers 11 bases. CDR1 is SGHNT and CDR2 is YENEEA in the germline V gene. Unmatched junction bases numbered 1, after V lost 3 bases and J lost 6 bases. The CDR3 spans 14 residues. This chain's CDR3 is CASSFSGGGNIQYF. CDR3 sequence (DNA): TGTGCCAGCAGCTTTAGCGGGGGGGGAAACATTCAGTACTTC.

V and J are TRBV28 and TRBJ1-5, with a tentative D call TRBD1 (6 bases). The CDR3 is 17 residues long. Germline CDR1 and CDR2: MDHEN and SYDVKM. With 6 bases removed from V and 4 bases from J, the gap between germline ends came to 22 bases. The CDR3: CASSGSGDTGYNQPQHF. The CDR3 nucleotides are TGTGCCAGCAGCGGGTCGGGGGACACAGGGTATAATCAGCCCCAGCATTTT.

The chain links TRBV5-1 to TRBJ2-1; no definite D call. Trimming shortened V by 1 base and J by 4 bases, and 9 bases separated the two germline ends. The CDR3 sequence is 14 residues long. Germline CDR1 is SGHRS and CDR2 is YFSETQ. CDR3 loop: CASSLLGPYNEQFF. The CDR3 DNA follows: TGCGCCAGCAGCTTGCTAGGGCCGTACAATGAGCAGTTCTTC.

The chain uses TRBV5-1 and TRBJ2-7; TRBD1 aligns across 9 bases. The V and J ends lost 4 bases and 4 bases, in that order; junction bases with no gene match: 6. Germline CDR1 SGHRS, CDR2 YFSETQ. CDR3 size: 14 residues. The CDR3 sequence: CASSTQGAHYEQYF. The CDR3 DNA reads as TGCGCCAGCAGCACACAGGGGGCGCATTACGAGCAGTACTTC.

This chain joins TRBV6-6 and TRBJ2-7; the match to TRBD1 covers 10 bases. The J segment lost 4 bases and the V segment lost 0 bases, leaving 3 bases of the junction unmatched. Germline V gene lookup returns CDR1 MNHNY and CDR2 SVGAGI (reference sequence). The length of the CDR3 is 15 residues. The CDR3 is CASSYSGQGNYEQYF. CDR3 in DNA: TGTGCCAGCAGTTACTCGGGACAGGGGAATTACGAGCAGTACTTC.

The rearrangement joins TRBV10-2 to TRBJ1-5; D is uncertain. Germline CDR1 WSHSY, CDR2 SAAADI. The CDR3 is made up of 13 amino acids. V was clipped by 3 bases and J by 2 bases, with 5 bases between them. This CDR3 is CASSDGGNQPQHF. Here the CDR3 DNA reads TGCGCCAGCAGTGATGGGGGCAATCAGCCCCAGCATTTT.

The chain combines TRBV13 with TRBJ2-7; TRBD2 matches at 10 bases. In germline, CDR1 is PRHDT, CDR2 FYEKMQ (reference sequence). CDR3 length equals 15 residues. J gave up 6 bases and V 6 bases, and 11 bases lay outside the gene matches. CDR3 protein: CASSPQAGGPIEQYF. In nucleotides, the CDR3 is TGTGCCAGCAGTCCGCAAGCGGGAGGGCCGATCGAGCAGTACTTC.

The sample holds one count of this clone. This sequence joins TRBV2 and TRBJ2-5; TRBD2 agrees at 8 bases. The germline V gene encodes CDR1 SNHLY and CDR2 FYNNEI. The CDR3 has 15 amino acids. With 6 bases clipped from V and 3 bases from J, the junction kept 9 bases outside the gene matches. The CDR3 reads CASSPLGRGKETQYF. The CDR3 coding sequence is TGTGCCAGCAGCCCTCTCGGGAGGGGGAAAGAGACCCAGTACTTC.

The chain combines TRBV7-2 with TRBJ1-1; possibly TRBD1 for D (5 bases). The CDR3 extends over 12 amino acids. CDR1 and CDR2 from the germline V gene are SGHTA and FQGNSA. V was pared by 3 bases and J by 7 bases, with 9 bases between. The CDR3 here is CASSLGENEAFF. CDR3 nucleotide sequence: TGTGCCAGCAGCTTGGGGGAAAATGAAGCTTTCTTT.

CDR3 loop: CASSPGLAGGGTDTQYF. In DNA, the CDR3 is TGCGCCAGCAGCCCGGGACTAGCGGGAGGGGGCACAGATACGCAGTATTTT. V usage is TRBV4-1 and J usage is TRBJ2-3; 16 bases match TRBD2. Germline V CDR1 and CDR2: MGHRA, YSYEKL. J gave up 1 base and V 4 bases, and 2 bases lay outside the gene matches. CDR3 length: 17 residues.

As concerns this clone: Additional DNA sequences in this sample encode the identical CDR3. J is TRBJ2-1 and V is TRBV29-1; 12 bases fit TRBD2. Germline V CDR1 and CDR2: SQVTM, ANQGSEA. This CDR3 has 17 residues. V was pared by 6 bases and J by 0 bases, with 9 bases of the junction left unmatched. The CDR3 sequence is CSVGGASGRGSYNEQFF. CDR3 bases: TGCAGCGTGGGGGGGGCTAGCGGGAGGGGCTCCTACAATGAGCAGTTCTTC.

The rearrangement links TRBV25-1 to TRBJ2-7; D is unresolved. The germline V and J ends were trimmed by 0 bases and 6 bases, with 6 bases remaining between them. The CDR3 consists of 12 residues. Germline V gene data show CDR1 as MGHDK and CDR2 as SYGVNS. Here the CDR3 DNA reads TGTGCCAGCAGTGAATATACGGGCGAGCAGTACTTC. Residues: CASSEYTGEQYF.